This TCR beta chain was sequenced for a study of early stage breast cancer tumors. Study summary: About 80% of the 16 invasive tumors were ER+, PR+ and HER2-.

The length of the CDR3 is 15 residues. V was pared by 3 bases and J by 5 bases, with 6 bases of the junction left unmatched. Germline-derived CDR1 and CDR2 are PRHDT and FYEKMQ (reference sequence). TCRdb's copy holds only in-frame clones and misses some; the assay was immunoSEQ multiplex PCR. The sample lists around 6,700 clones; around 66% were seen once. Tissue for this sample was collected 2-4 cm from the breast tumor. Sufficient DNA from normal breast often required 100-300 mg tissue. This chain joins TRBV13 and TRBJ2-1, with TRBD2 identical over 8 bases. Material: normal breast tissue next to the tumor. The sequence came from a person aged 45 to 59 with breast cancer. CDR3 protein: CASSFSGGINNEQFF. In nucleotides, the CDR3 is TGTGCCAGCAGCTTCTCGGGGGGGATTAACAATGAGCAGTTCTTC. Combining the CDR3 with reference TRBV13 and TRBJ2-1 gives the whole variable domain AAGVIQSPRHLIKEKRETATLKCYPIPRHDTVYWYQQGPGQDPQFLISFYEKMQSDKGSIPDRFSAQQFSDYHSELNMSSLELGDSALYFCASSFSGGINNEQFFGPGTRLTVL.